Following are 25 T cell receptor beta chains from one sample sequenced in a study of T cells in Graves' hyperthyroidism and ophthalmopathy. RNA transcripts yielded amplified TCR beta CDR3 regions. An initial round of RT-PCR targeting the TCR CDR3 relied on the HTBI primer set. TCRdb re-analysed the multiplex PCR reads in MiXCR, keeping a single row per CDR3 protein. The sample consists of fewer than 350,000 distinct CDR3 sequences, approximately 18% of them appearing once. The specimen was blood. The receptors were sampled from a woman in her fifties or sixties with Graves' hyperthyroidism.

This clonotype occurred many times. J is TRBJ2-3 and V is TRBV12-3 or TRBV12-4; 11 bases are a match to TRBD1. The J segment lost 1 base and the V segment lost 4 bases, leaving 4 bases of the junction unmatched. The CDR3 is 16 residues long. In DNA, the CDR3 is TGTGCCAGCAGTTCCGGACAGGGGGCCGGCACAGATACGCAGTATTTT. It specifies CASSSGQGAGTDTQYF.

This chain uses TRBV7-9 with TRBJ2-7; either TRBD1 or TRBD2 may supply D (5 bases each). CDR1 is SEHNR, CDR2 FQNEAQ, per germline (reference sequence). The V end lost 1 base, the J end lost 7 bases, and 17 bases lay between the germline ends. The CDR3 length is 15 residues. CDR3 region: CASSLVGLRGHEQYF. Here the CDR3 DNA reads TGTGCCAGCAGCTTAGTAGGTCTCCGGGGCCATGAGCAGTACTTC.

The rearrangement joins TRBV10-3 to TRBJ2-2, with D unclear. Trimming took off 2 bases at V and 4 bases at J, with 5 bases between the two ends. Per germline, CDR1 ENHRY and CDR2 SYGVKD. The CDR3 loop spans 13 amino acids. This CDR3 is CAISERRTGELFF. For the CDR3, the DNA is TGTGCCATCAGTGAGCGTCGCACCGGGGAGCTGTTTTTT.

Turning to this clonotype: A read error may explain this, as a much larger clone is one base away. V is TRBV27 and J is TRBJ1-1, with D unclear. Germline V gene lookup returns CDR1 MNHEY and CDR2 SMNVEV (reference sequence). The CDR3 covers 14 residues. The CDR3: CVSRVADLNTEAFF. The CDR3 DNA reads TGTGTCAGCAGAGTGGCGGACTTGAACACTGAAGCTTTCTTT.

The rearrangement uses TRBV19 and TRBJ1-5; D gene uncertain. This CDR3 spans 16 amino acids. Per germline, CDR1 LNHDA and CDR2 SQIVND (reference sequence). V was pared by 1 base and J by 5 bases, with 15 bases between. The CDR3 DNA reads as TGTGCCAGTAGTATAGTAGGAGAACCTCCGGATCAGCCCCAGCATTTT. Translated, it gives CASSIVGEPPDQPQHF. Based on the CDR3 plus reference TRBV19 and TRBJ1-5, the full variable domain is DGGITQSPKYLFRKEGQNVTLSCEQNLNHDAMYWYRQDPGQGLRLIYYSQIVNDFQKGDIAEGYSVSREKKESFPLTVTSAQKNPTAFYLCASSIVGEPPDQPQHFGDGTRLSIL.

This clonotype has more than one count but fewer than ten. The rearrangement uses TRBV20-1 and TRBJ2-1; D ambiguous. CDR3 length equals 13 residues. V lost 4 bases to trimming and J lost 8 bases, with 15 bases between them. Germline values: CDR1 DFQATT, CDR2 SNEGSKA (reference sequence). The CDR3 spells CSATDLGLHEQFF. CDR3 bases: TGCAGTGCTACGGACCTAGGGCTCCATGAGCAGTTCTTC.

This chain connects TRBV7-3 to TRBJ2-1; 7 bases line up with TRBD2. Losses at the gene ends were 5 bases for V and 0 bases for J; bases not matched to a gene: 4. The germline CDR1 and CDR2 sequences are SGHTA and FQGTGA. The length of the CDR3 is 15 residues. The CDR3, as DNA: TGTGCCAGCAGCCCCCAGCGGGGCTCCTACAATGAGCAGTTCTTC. Its translation is CASSPQRGSYNEQFF.

This clonotype was found many times. V gene TRBV6-1 combines with J gene TRBJ2-1, with TRBD1 identical over 8 bases. The germline CDR1 and CDR2 sequences are MNHNS and SASEGT. The ends lost 6 bases at V and 3 bases at J; junction bases unmatched: 7. The CDR3 sequence is 15 residues long. Here the CDR3 reads CASSRGQGHYNEQFF. CDR3 DNA sequence: TGTGCCAGCAGCCGCGGACAGGGCCACTACAATGAGCAGTTCTTC.

The chain is built from TRBV11-1 and TRBJ2-7, with a tentative D call TRBD1 (6 bases). This CDR3 comprises 15 residues. CDR1 and CDR2 from the germline V gene are SGHAT and FQDESV (reference sequence). Trimming took off 5 bases at V and 5 bases at J, with 19 bases between the two ends. The CDR3 region has the DNA TGTGCCAGCAGCAAAGAAGGGGGAAATACCCACGAGCAGTACTTC. It is translated as CASSKEGGNTHEQYF.

This clonotype was counted ten times or more. V gene TRBV7-9 combines with J gene TRBJ2-7, with D perhaps matching TRBD2 (7 bases). This CDR3 contains 16 residues. CDR1 and CDR2 from the germline V gene are SEHNR and FQNEAQ (reference sequence). V shed 7 bases and J shed 2 bases, with 21 bases lying between them. CDR3 bases: TGTGCCAGCACCCCGGGGGGCGGGGGTAGCACCTACGAGCAGTACTTC. Residues: CASTPGGGGSTYEQYF.

This clonotype was detected many times. This rearrangement joins TRBV2 to TRBJ2-7, with D possibly called TRBD1 or TRBD2 (5 bases each). Trimming removed 5 bases at V and 3 bases at J, with 11 bases between. Per germline, CDR1 SNHLY and CDR2 FYNNEI. The CDR3 sequence is 13 residues long. Here the CDR3 DNA reads TGTGCCAGCAGTCAAGGGGACGTCTACGAGCAGTACTTC. Its translation is CASSQGDVYEQYF.

Ten or more counts support this clonotype. The chain uses TRBV5-1 and TRBJ2-2; no definite D call. The germline CDR1 and CDR2 sequences are SGHRS and YFSETQ. Trimming left V 2 bases short and J 3 bases short, with 2 bases between. The CDR3 runs to 12 residues. CDR3 nucleotides: TGCGCCAGCAGCTTCGACACCGGGGAGCTGTTTTTT. This codes for CASSFDTGELFF.

This clonotype appeared a few times. This chain connects TRBV13 to TRBJ2-2; 11 nucleotides line up with TRBD1. Trimming cost V 5 bases and J 6 bases; bases outside gene matches: 8. The CDR3 extends over 16 amino acids. CDR1 and CDR2 (germline): PRHDT, FYEKMQ (reference sequence). The CDR3 DNA is TGTGCCAGCAGCCGCCGGGACAGGGGGACCGCCGGGGAGCTGTTTTTT. Residues: CASSRRDRGTAGELFF.

Many counts were recorded for this clonotype. The gene calls are TRBV30 and TRBJ1-1; D unresolved. V gave up 0 bases and J gave up 6 bases, with 8 bases separating them. Germline V gene lookup returns CDR1 GTSNPN and CDR2 SVGIG (reference sequence). The CDR3 is 12 residues long. CDR3 amino acids: CAWSVQWSEAFF. In DNA, the CDR3 is TGTGCCTGGAGTGTACAGTGGTCTGAAGCTTTCTTT. The full variable domain, with the rest looked up from reference TRBV30 and TRBJ1-1, is SQTIHQWPATLVQPVGSPLSLECTVEGTSNPNLYWYRQAAGRGLQLLFYSVGIGQISSEVPQNLSASRPQDRQFILSSKKLLLSDSGFYLCAWSVQWSEAFFGQGTRLTVV.

Many counts were recorded for this clonotype. The chain couples TRBV5-1 to TRBJ2-1; the match to TRBD2 covers 8 bases. This CDR3 contains 15 residues. V lost 2 bases to trimming and J lost 2 bases; unmatched junction nucleotides: 3. The V gene's germline CDR1 is SGHRS and CDR2 YFSETQ. CDR3 protein: CASSFTSGTYNEQFF. The DNA for the CDR3 is TGCGCCAGCAGCTTTACTAGCGGAACCTACAATGAGCAGTTCTTC.

This chain joins TRBV6-9 and TRBJ1-5; the D gene is possibly TRBD1 (5 bases). Between the trimmed V and J ends, which lost 4 bases and 5 bases, there was a span of 15 bases. This CDR3 has 15 amino acids. The V gene's germline CDR1 is MNHGY and CDR2 SVAAGI. Written as DNA, the CDR3 is TGTGCCAGCAGTTCCCAGGGCGAAGTGGATCAGCCCCAGCATTTT. The encoded protein is CASSSQGEVDQPQHF.

The gene calls are TRBV5-1 and TRBJ2-7, with TRBD1 matching over 9 bases. Germline CDR1 SGHRS, CDR2 YFSETQ. This CDR3 has 15 residues. Trimming cost V 0 bases and J 5 bases; bases outside gene matches: 6. The CDR3: CASSLEQGAGHEQYF. The CDR3 DNA follows: TGCGCCAGCAGCTTGGAACAGGGGGCGGGGCACGAGCAGTACTTC.

This clonotype was counted only a few times. The chain is built from TRBV27 and TRBJ1-6; D not resolved. The CDR3 has 13 residues. Germline V gene sequence: CDR1 MNHEY, CDR2 SMNVEV (reference sequence). Trimming removed 4 bases at V and 11 bases at J, with 12 bases between. The CDR3 DNA reads as TGTGCCAGCAGTTGGGCTGGAAATCCACCCCTCCACTTT. It translates to CASSWAGNPPLHF.

There are a few counts of this clonotype. This chain uses TRBV7-8 with TRBJ2-1; no firm D call. Deletions cut 6 bases from V and 7 bases from J, with 10 bases between. The CDR3 extends over 12 amino acids. Germline loops: CDR1 SGHVS, CDR2 FQNEAQ. CDR3 sequence: CASSFAGNEQFF. CDR3 DNA: TGTGCCAGCAGTTTCGCCGGTAATGAGCAGTTCTTC.

This CDR3 reads CASSQAGRAGTGELFF. The CDR3, as DNA: TGTGCCAGCAGCCAAGCCGGCAGGGCAGGTACCGGGGAGCTGTTTTTT. V is TRBV7-9 and J is TRBJ2-2, with D maybe TRBD1 (5 bases). Trimming removed 5 bases from V and 5 bases from J, with 18 bases in between. Germline V gives CDR1 SEHNR, CDR2 FQNEAQ (reference sequence). This CDR3 has 16 residues.

This clonotype was seen at least ten times. V gene TRBV2 combines with J gene TRBJ1-4; D unresolved. V lost 7 bases and J 6 bases, leaving 12 bases between the germline ends. Germline V gene sequence: CDR1 SNHLY, CDR2 FYNNEI. The CDR3 is 13 amino acids. In DNA form, the CDR3 reads TGTGCCAGCACAACGCTAAGACATGAAAAACTGTTTTTT. It is translated as CASTTLRHEKLFF.

This clonotype appeared many times. This chain links TRBV18 with TRBJ1-2; D ambiguous. This CDR3 contains 16 residues. V lost 1 base, J lost 4 bases, and 16 bases lay in between. Germline V gene sequence: CDR1 KGHSH, CDR2 LQKENI. CDR3 residues: CASSPLRDPGGYGYTF. DNA for the CDR3: TGTGCCAGCTCACCACTACGCGACCCAGGAGGCTATGGCTACACCTTC.

The chain carries TRBV12-3 or TRBV12-4 and TRBJ1-1, with TRBD1 identical over 9 bases. J was trimmed by 4 bases and V by 2 bases; bases with no gene match: 2. CDR3 length: 14 residues. The CDR3 DNA is TGTGCCAGCAGTTTAAGACAGGGGGGCACTGAAGCTTTCTTT. Translating it yields CASSLRQGGTEAFF.

This chain joins TRBV27 and TRBJ1-1, with D possibly matching TRBD1 (6 bases). V was pared by 2 bases and J by 4 bases, with 11 bases between. The CDR3 loop spans 14 amino acids. The germline V gene encodes CDR1 MNHEY and CDR2 SMNVEV (reference sequence). CDR3 residues: CASSLRGVFTEAFF. The DNA of the CDR3 is TGTGCCAGCAGTTTAAGGGGGGTGTTCACTGAAGCTTTCTTT.

This clonotype has ten or more counts. V gene TRBV2 combines with J gene TRBJ2-1, with 7 positions matching TRBD1. The CDR3 loop spans 14 amino acids. Trimming removed 11 bases from V and 4 bases from J; junction bases left unmatched: 11. The germline V gene has CDR1 SNHLY and CDR2 FYNNEI. The DNA of the CDR3 is TGTGCCGGTGAAGACGGGACAGAATACAATGAGCAGTTCTTC. The encoded protein is CAGEDGTEYNEQFF.